Shown below are 2 T cell receptor beta chains from a single sample sequenced in a study of T cells expressing NK-cell markers. No DNA is given; TCRdb re-called the 5' RACE reads and lists each CDR3 protein once. Its table records under 500,000 distinct CDR3 sequences. The sample consisted of blood T cells: a sorted CD56 or NKG2C T cell subset, CD4+ or CD8+ T cells, or bulk PBMC T cells (not recorded which). These receptors were obtained from a woman aged 18 to 75 in good health.

Here the CDR3 reads CASSGVRSNEKLFF. The rearrangement joins TRBV6-1 to TRBJ1-4. CDR1 and CDR2 (germline): MNHNS, SASEGT. The CDR3 length is 14 residues.

The chain carries TRBV4-1 and TRBJ2-3. The CDR3 has 15 amino acids. The germline V gene has CDR1 MGHRA and CDR2 YSYEKL. CDR3 region: CASSQEARSTDTQYF.